This TCR beta chain was identified in a study of OX40 agonist ivuxolimab in advanced cancers. For this clone: The antigen is not known.

Broader study findings: Doses of 0.1 to 3.0 mg/kg were accompanied by clonal expansion of CD4+ and CD8+ blood T cells by week 6.

J lost 4 bases, V lost 6 bases, and 6 bases had no gene match. CDR3 length: 15 amino acids. CDR1 MNHNY and CDR2 SVGAGI come from the germline V gene (reference sequence). The table came from immunoSEQ multiplex PCR; TCRdb's copy has only in-frame clones and leaves some out. The sample lists more than 35,000 clones, around 84% occurring once. This sequence originates from an adult with an advanced solid tumor such as melanoma, head and neck, liver or kidney cancer. The source material was CD4+ or CD8+ T cells sorted from blood, sampled in a trial of the OX40 agonist ivuxolimab. This rearrangement joins TRBV6-6 to TRBJ2-2, with TRBD1 identical over 9 bases. The CDR3 spells CASSRTGAITGELFF. The DNA of the CDR3 is TGTGCCAGCAGCCGGACAGGGGCGATCACCGGGGAGCTGTTTTTT.